Described below is a single T cell receptor (beta chain) sequence and its context. Antigen: not known. Just one base apart from a much larger clone, this may be a read error. CDR1 and CDR2 (germline): SGHKS, YYEKEE (reference sequence). The CDR3 sequence is 15 residues long. With V trimmed by 0 bases and J by 5 bases, 6 bases remained unmatched. A sample-barcoded 5' primer and a J-beta primer mix were used in a second PCR of roughly 7 to 12 cycles. TCRdb ran MiXCR on the 5' RACE reads and lists one entry per CDR3 protein. The sample has roughly 570,000 distinct CDR3 sequences; 27% are singletons. This sample was taken from a study of blood T cells in healthy people across ages. Whole-study context: Template switching picked up about one barcoded beta molecule for each two T cells. Study results and limitations: The recorded TCR beta diversity per million T cells decreased in a roughly linear manner with age.

The V call is TRBV5-5, the J call TRBJ2-7; 9 bases line up with TRBD2. The material sequenced was blood. The receptor was isolated from a woman between 65 and 79 years old in good health. CDR3 nucleotide sequence: TGTGCCAGCAGCTTGGAAGGAGCGGGGGGCCACGAGCAGTACTTC. Its protein is CASSLEGAGGHEQYF.